The 26 T cell receptor beta chains reported below all come from one sample, sequenced in a study of PD-1 blockade in classical Hodgkin lymphoma. Each of the patients experienced relapse following autologous stem cell transplantation, and their brentuximab vedotin exposure differed. The method was immunoSEQ multiplex PCR; TCRdb's version includes in-frame clones alone and lacks a portion of them. The top ten hold roughly 4.5% of the sample, which has about 17,000 clones, around 80% seen once. The source was peripheral blood mononuclear cells (PBMCs), collected at baseline. The source of these receptors is a human donor with classical Hodgkin lymphoma.

This clone occurred a few times. The rearrangement joins TRBV6-1 to TRBJ2-7; TRBD2 aligns across 11 bases. Losses at the gene ends were 10 bases for V and 4 bases for J; bases not matched to a gene: 6. This CDR3 comprises 13 residues. Germline-derived CDR1 and CDR2 are MNHNS and SASEGT. The DNA of the CDR3 is TGTGCCACCCGACTAGCGGGGAGTTACGAGCAGTACTTC. Its protein is CATRLAGSYEQYF.

The rearrangement links TRBV6-5 to TRBJ1-3; D is unclear. Per the germline V gene, CDR1 is MNHEY and CDR2 is SVGAGI. V lost 1 base and J 4 bases, leaving 5 bases between the germline ends. CDR3 size: 13 residues. The CDR3: CASSYYVGNTIYF. The CDR3 region has the DNA TGTGCCAGCAGTTACTACGTGGGAAACACCATATATTTT.

J is TRBJ1-2 and V is TRBV19; 7 bases fit TRBD1. V dropped 6 bases and J dropped 8; count of bases not matched to a gene: 9. Germline V gives CDR1 LNHDA, CDR2 SQIVND (reference sequence). There are 13 residues in the CDR3. DNA of the CDR3: TGTGCCAGTAGACGGACAGGCGCATACGGCTACACCTTC. This encodes CASRRTGAYGYTF.

The V call is TRBV19, the J call TRBJ2-3, with 12 positions matching TRBD2. The V segment lost 2 bases and the J segment 4 bases; nucleotides outside the gene matches: 4. The CDR3 is 16 residues long. From germline, CDR1 is LNHDA and CDR2 SQIVND (reference sequence). The CDR3 region is CASSILAGGPPDTQYF. CDR3 bases: TGTGCCAGTAGTATACTAGCGGGAGGGCCCCCAGATACGCAGTATTTT.

The V gene is TRBV5-4, the J gene TRBJ2-7; D gene unclear. This CDR3 has 16 residues. V was clipped by 2 bases and J by 4 bases, with 19 bases between them. Germline assignment: CDR1 SGHNT and CDR2 YYREEE (reference sequence). CDR3 amino acids: CASSLFHPPVRYEQYF. CDR3 DNA sequence: TGTGCCAGCAGCTTATTCCACCCTCCCGTCCGTTACGAGCAGTACTTC.

As DNA, the CDR3 is TGTGCCAGCAGTCCACCGGACTACCCTTCCTACGAGCAGTACTTC. It yields the protein CASSPPDYPSYEQYF. The chain is built from TRBV28 and TRBJ2-7; D is perhaps TRBD2 (6 bases). With 5 bases removed from V and 1 base from J, the gap between germline ends came to 15 bases. Germline loops: CDR1 MDHEN, CDR2 SYDVKM. This CDR3 has 15 residues.

V usage is TRBV4-3 and J usage is TRBJ1-4; weak D call: TRBD1 (5 bases). Germline V gives CDR1 LGHNA, CDR2 YSLEER. CDR3 length: 15 amino acids. Trimming took 0 bases from V and 7 from J, leaving 12 bases between them. CDR3 protein: CASSQDLGGSEKLFF. The CDR3 coding sequence is TGCGCCAGCAGCCAAGATTTGGGGGGGAGTGAAAAACTGTTTTTT.

This clone showed up just once. The rearrangement joins TRBV28 to TRBJ1-1; perhaps TRBD1 as D (5 bases). Looked up from germline, CDR1 is MDHEN and CDR2 is SYDVKM. V was cut by 3 bases and J by 11 bases, with 19 bases left in between. CDR3 size: 14 residues. The CDR3 region is CASSFRRWGDVAFF. CDR3 DNA: TGTGCCAGCAGTTTTCGTCGCTGGGGGGACGTGGCTTTCTTT.

By proportion, this clone is medium-sized (0.01 to 0.1%). V is TRBV4-2 and J is TRBJ2-7, with 10 bases lining up with TRBD2. Germline loops: CDR1 LGHNA, CDR2 YNFKEQ. This CDR3 has 16 residues. V dropped 3 bases and J dropped 3; count of bases not matched to a gene: 8. The CDR3 nucleotides are TGTGCCAGCAGCCAGTGGGGGGCTAGCGGGGGCTACGAGCAGTACTTC. Protein product: CASSQWGASGGYEQYF.

This clone came up a few times. The V gene is TRBV6-5, the J gene TRBJ1-1; D is undetermined. V lost 7 bases and J lost 11, with 26 bases in between. Germline loops: CDR1 MNHEY, CDR2 SVGAGI. The CDR3 covers 15 residues. The CDR3 spells CASTPLTDKVIMAFF. The CDR3 nucleotides read TGTGCCAGCACCCCACTGACCGACAAAGTGATTATGGCTTTCTTT.

The chain recombines TRBV6-1 with TRBJ2-1; unclear D gene. The V gene's germline CDR1 is MNHNS and CDR2 SASEGT. V was pared by 3 bases and J by 1 base, with 10 bases between. This CDR3 is 15 amino acids long. CDR3 sequence reads: CASSDAGWSYNEQFF. The CDR3, as DNA: TGTGCCAGCAGTGATGCCGGTTGGTCCTACAATGAGCAGTTCTTC.

V is TRBV7-9 and J is TRBJ2-4; no clear D. Germline-derived CDR1 and CDR2 are SEHNR and FQNEAQ (reference sequence). Trimming removed 1 base from V and 6 bases from J, with 13 bases in between. The CDR3 consists of 15 residues. As DNA, the CDR3 is TGTGCCAGCAGCTTAGGTCGACAAAGCCTAAACATTCAGTACTTC. This translates into CASSLGRQSLNIQYF.

CDR3 sequence: CASRDRVGRTDTQYF. The DNA of the CDR3 is TGTGCCAGTAGAGACAGGGTAGGGCGCACAGATACGCAGTATTTT. This chain uses TRBV19 with TRBJ2-3, with 7 bases fitting TRBD1. This CDR3 spans 15 amino acids. Germline loops: CDR1 LNHDA, CDR2 SQIVND (reference sequence). V lost 6 bases to trimming and J lost 1 base; unmatched junction nucleotides: 7.

The J gene is TRBJ2-7, the V gene TRBV5-1; D ambiguous. CDR1 is SGHRS and CDR2 is YFSETQ in the germline V gene. Trimming cost V 1 base and J 0 bases, with 5 bases left between them. CDR3 length: 13 amino acids. CDR3 DNA: TGCGCCAGCAGCTTGACTGGCTCCTACGAGCAGTACTTC. Translated: CASSLTGSYEQYF. Variable domain in full (rest from reference TRBV5-1 and TRBJ2-7): KAGVTQTPRYLIKTRGQQVTLSCSPISGHRSVSWYQQTPGQGLQFLFEYFSETQRNKGNFPGRFSGRQFSNSRSEMNVSTLELGDSALYLCASSLTGSYEQYFGPGTRLTVT.

V gene TRBV19 combines with J gene TRBJ2-1, with TRBD2 identical over 11 bases. The V gene's germline CDR1 is LNHDA and CDR2 SQIVND (reference sequence). Germline trimming cut 4 bases from V and 6 bases from J; bases unmatched to any gene: 5. The CDR3 covers 15 residues. CDR3 sequence: CASSTTSGSVNEQFF. In DNA form, the CDR3 reads TGTGCCAGTAGTACTACTAGCGGGAGTGTCAATGAGCAGTTCTTC.

CDR3 nucleotides: TGTGCCAGCAGTTACTCGCCCGGGGGCGGCACTGAAGCTTTCTTT. Translation: CASSYSPGGGTEAFF. This sequence joins TRBV27 and TRBJ1-1; the D gene is possibly TRBD1 (6 bases). The V gene lost 4 bases and the J gene lost 4 bases, with 16 bases spanning the gap. CDR1 and CDR2 (germline): MNHEY, SMNVEV (reference sequence). This CDR3 has 15 amino acids.

V gene TRBV19 combines with J gene TRBJ2-7, with 10 nucleotides matching TRBD1. The CDR3 is 14 residues long. Germline lookup yields CDR1 LNHDA and CDR2 SQIVND (reference sequence). With V trimmed by 7 bases and J by 3 bases, 6 bases remained unmatched. CDR3 nucleotide sequence: TGTGCCAGTACTATGACAGGGGGCATCTACGAGCAGTACTTC. This sequence encodes CASTMTGGIYEQYF.

V usage is TRBV5-1 and J usage is TRBJ1-2, with D possibly matching TRBD1 (5 bases). This CDR3 is built from 15 residues. V shed 1 base and J shed 8 bases, with 18 bases lying between them. Germline V gene lookup returns CDR1 SGHRS and CDR2 YFSETQ. CDR3 sequence reads: CASSLFGGEGIGYTF. CDR3 DNA: TGCGCCAGCAGCTTGTTCGGAGGGGAAGGCATCGGCTACACCTTC.

The chain combines TRBV9 with TRBJ1-4; D remains unclear. There are 15 residues in the CDR3. The germline V and J ends were trimmed by 0 bases and 2 bases, with 8 bases remaining between them. Germline V gene lookup returns CDR1 SGDLS and CDR2 YYNGEE. CDR3 coding DNA: TGTGCCAGCAGCGTAGGAGCAGCCACTAATGAAAAACTGTTTTTT. Amino acids: CASSVGAATNEKLFF. The variable domain in full, with the rest retrieved from reference TRBV9 and TRBJ1-4, is DSGVTQTPKHLITATGQRVTLRCSPRSGDLSVYWYQQSLDQGLQFLIQYYNGEERAKGNILERFSAQQFPDLHSELNLSSLELGDSALYFCASSVGAATNEKLFFGSGTQLSVL.

This clone has just a few counts. The chain couples TRBV9 to TRBJ2-1; no clear D. The germline gives CDR1 SGDLS, CDR2 YYNGEE. The CDR3 is 14 residues long. Trimming shortened V by 3 bases and J by 8 bases, and 15 bases separated the two germline ends. The CDR3 region has the DNA TGTGCCAGCAGCGAATTCTATAACATCGATGAGCAGTTCTTC. The encoded protein is CASSEFYNIDEQFF.

The V call is TRBV21-1, the J call TRBJ2-7; the listed D gene, TRBD1, was not tested against the DNA. TRBV21-1 is recorded as a pseudogene. This CDR3 comprises 16 residues. DNA of the CDR3: TGTGCCAGCAGCATCCCCGGGACAGGGCTACTGTACGAGCAGTACTTC. Amino acids: CASSIPGTGLLYEQYF.

This clone is categorized as medium-sized. The J gene is TRBJ1-1, the V gene TRBV19; no clear D gene. The ends were cut back, 3 bases at V and 1 base at J, with 6 bases in the middle. Germline V lookup: CDR1 LNHDA, CDR2 SQIVND (reference sequence). The CDR3 has 13 amino acids. For the CDR3, the DNA is TGTGCCAGTAGTATCTCACCGAACACTGAAGCTTTCTTT. Its protein is CASSISPNTEAFF.

The chain carries TRBV11-2 and TRBJ2-2; TRBD1 aligns across 8 bases. J lost 3 bases, V lost 4 bases, and 7 bases had no gene match. The CDR3 extends over 16 amino acids. In germline, CDR1 is SGHAT, CDR2 FQNNGV. The CDR3, as DNA: TGTGCCAGCAGCTCCCGACAGGGGAGAGACACCGGGGAGCTGTTTTTT. Its protein is CASSSRQGRDTGELFF. Full variable domain (rest looked up from reference TRBV11-2 and TRBJ2-2): EAGVAQSPRYKIIEKRQSVAFWCNPISGHATLYWYQQILGQGPKLLIQFQNNGVVDDSQLPKDRFSAERLKGVDSTLKIQPAKLEDSAVYLCASSSRQGRDTGELFFGEGSRLTVL.

Only one count was recorded for this clone. V usage is TRBV4-2 and J usage is TRBJ1-2; maybe TRBD1 (5 bases). Trimming took 0 bases from V and 5 from J, leaving 10 bases between them. Per the germline V gene, CDR1 is LGHNA and CDR2 is YNFKEQ. The CDR3 sequence is 14 residues long. This chain's CDR3 is CASSQEQDSYGYTF. CDR3 nucleotides: TGTGCCAGCAGCCAAGAACAGGACTCTTATGGCTACACCTTC.

V is TRBV7-6 and J is TRBJ2-1; D is ambiguous. The V gene's germline CDR1 is SGHVS and CDR2 FNYEAQ. Trimming pared 1 base from V and 6 bases from J, leaving 4 bases between. The CDR3 totals 12 residues. This chain's CDR3 is CASSLVLNEQFF. CDR3 sequence (DNA): TGTGCCAGCAGCTTAGTCCTCAATGAGCAGTTCTTC.

This clone was picked up a small number of times. The chain carries TRBV2 and TRBJ1-5; TRBD1 matches at 7 bases. The germline V gene encodes CDR1 SNHLY and CDR2 FYNNEI. The CDR3 sequence is 15 residues long. The junction had 5 bases not matched to a gene; V was cut back by 6 bases and J by 0 bases. The CDR3 is CASRRDSPSNQPQHF. The DNA for the CDR3 is TGTGCCAGCAGAAGGGACAGCCCTAGCAATCAGCCCCAGCATTTT.